Presented here are 2 T cell receptor beta chains from one specimen sequenced in a study of response to subunit inactivated influenza vaccine (dated by TCRdb to the late 2010s). Library construction relied on RT-PCR. This sample was sequenced with an Illumina HiSeq 2500. TCRdb reanalyzed the raw reads on its own, using fastp at Q25 for trimming and MiXCR for clone calling, and kept in-frame beta chains. Identical CDR3 proteins give one entry, which carries the most common genes and DNA. The sample table records about 520,000 distinct CDR3 sequences; under 8.5% of these occur just once. Around 14% of the sample is held by the ten biggest clonotypes. The source material was PBMCs from blood, sampled around 25 months after vaccination. Every receptor here comes from a man between 45 and 75 years old who received an inactivated influenza vaccine. Donor details come from another sample of the same person, matched by shared clones.

In regard to this clonotype: Given the absence of the conserved phenylalanine or tryptophan at the CDR3 end, a read error is likely. The CDR3 protein is CASRTGSRAYNEQFS. The CDR3, as DNA: TGTGCCAGCCGGACCGGGAGTCGGGCCTACAATGAGCAGTTCTCC. The chain recombines TRBV28 with TRBJ2-1; tentatively, D is TRBD2 (6 bases). The CDR3 has 15 amino acids. V shed 8 bases and J shed 2 bases, with 16 bases lying between them. Germline V gene lookup returns CDR1 MDHEN and CDR2 SYDVKM.

Regarding this clonotype: This could be a read error, since a much larger clone is one nucleotide away. This chain uses TRBV7-3 with TRBJ2-1, with D unresolved. V dropped 6 bases and J dropped 1 base, with 7 bases sitting between them. From germline, CDR1 is SGHTA and CDR2 FQGTGA. This CDR3 spans 13 amino acids. This CDR3 is CASSMRSYNEQFF. In nucleotides, the CDR3 is TGTGCCAGCAGTATGAGGTCCTACAATGAGCAGTTCTTC.